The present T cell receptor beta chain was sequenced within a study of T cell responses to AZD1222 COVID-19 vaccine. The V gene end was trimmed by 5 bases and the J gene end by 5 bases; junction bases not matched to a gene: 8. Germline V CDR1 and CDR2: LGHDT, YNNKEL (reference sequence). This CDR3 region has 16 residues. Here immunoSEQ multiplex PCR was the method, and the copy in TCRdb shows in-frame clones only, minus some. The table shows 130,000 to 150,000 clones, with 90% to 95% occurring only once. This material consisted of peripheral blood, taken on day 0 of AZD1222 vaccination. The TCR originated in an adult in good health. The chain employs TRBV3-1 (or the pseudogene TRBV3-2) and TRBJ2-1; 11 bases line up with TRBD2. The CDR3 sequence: CASSELGLAEDNEQFF. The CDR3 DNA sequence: TGTGCCAGCAGCGAATTGGGACTAGCGGAGGACAATGAGCAGTTCTTC.